Below, 22 T cell receptor beta chains from the same sample are listed, as sequenced in a study of regulatory T cells in long-lasting Graves disease. The time point: newly diagnosed GD, antithyroid drugs for less than 3 months. After RNA was extracted from PBMCs, the TCR library was made from it. Arm-PCR of CDR3 regions and iRepertoire HTBI primers were used to build TCR beta libraries. TCRdb analysed the multiplex PCR reads with MiXCR anew, one entry per CDR3 protein. This repertoire shows 350,000 to 500,000 distinct CDR3 sequences, about 16% found once; its top ten account for 20% to 25%. The same data also went into a second study, on T cells in Graves' hyperthyroidism and ophthalmopathy.

The sample in question was peripheral blood mononuclear cells (PBMCs), obtained at new diagnosis, from a patient treated with antithyroid drugs. Receptor source: a woman under 30 with Graves disease.

The sample holds a few counts of this clonotype. This probably arose from a read error, given a far larger clone one base away. The chain recombines TRBV11-2 with TRBJ2-7; D is unresolved. The CDR3 extends over 14 amino acids. CDR1 and CDR2 from the germline V gene are SGHAT and FQNNGV. The CDR3 DNA sequence: TGTGCCGGCAGCCCCGTACCCGGATCGGACGAGCAGTACTTC. The encoded protein is CAGSPVPGSDEQYF. The whole variable domain, remainder taken from reference TRBV11-2 and TRBJ2-7, is EAGVAQSPRYKIIEKRQSVAFWCNPISGHATLYWYQQILGQGPKLLIQFQNNGVVDDSQLPKDRFSAERLKGVDSTLKIQPAKLEDSAVYLCAGSPVPGSDEQYFGPGTRLTVT.

A few counts support this clonotype. The V call is TRBV3-1, the J call TRBJ2-7, with 7 nucleotides matching TRBD2. The CDR3 covers 16 residues. Germline-derived CDR1 and CDR2 are LGHDT and YNNKEL (reference sequence). After removal of 0 bases from V and 3 bases from J, the junction contained 8 bases not matched to a gene. CDR3: CASSQDLLARDYEQYF. The CDR3 region has the DNA TGTGCCAGCAGCCAAGATCTACTAGCGCGAGACTACGAGCAGTACTTC.

This chain connects TRBV5-5 to TRBJ2-7, with TRBD1 matching 10 bases. CDR3 length: 16 residues. Per the germline V gene, CDR1 is SGHKS and CDR2 is YYEKEE (reference sequence). The junction had 7 bases not matched to a gene; V was cut back by 0 bases and J by 4 bases. The CDR3 region is CASSLELGTGVYEQYF. The DNA of the CDR3 is TGTGCCAGCAGCTTGGAACTTGGGACAGGGGTGTACGAGCAGTACTTC.

This clonotype has ten or more counts. V gene TRBV7-9 combines with J gene TRBJ2-1; D may be TRBD1 (6 bases). V lost 4 bases and J 9 bases, leaving 13 bases between the germline ends. CDR1 SEHNR and CDR2 FQNEAQ come from the germline V gene (reference sequence). The CDR3 extends over 13 amino acids. CDR3 region: CASSSNRDGEQFF. The CDR3 bases are TGTGCCAGCAGCTCAAACAGGGATGGTGAGCAGTTCTTC.

This clonotype was detected many times. The chain employs TRBV27 and TRBJ1-6, with TRBD1 matching over 9 bases. V trimming: 2 bases; J trimming: 5 bases; junction bases outside the gene matches: 4. The CDR3 is 16 residues long. Germline CDR1 reads MNHEY; CDR2 reads SMNVEV (reference sequence). The CDR3 sequence is CASSLQGQGDNSPLHF. The CDR3 DNA reads as TGTGCCAGCAGTTTACAGGGACAGGGTGATAATTCACCCCTCCACTTT.

This clonotype occurred once. This rearrangement joins TRBV28 to TRBJ2-3; 9 bases fit TRBD2. In germline, CDR1 is MDHEN, CDR2 SYDVKM. The CDR3 length is 15 residues. V trimming: 7 bases; J trimming: 4 bases; junction bases outside the gene matches: 9. Here the CDR3 reads CASIPGTSIADTQYF. The CDR3 DNA reads as TGTGCCAGCATACCCGGGACTAGCATTGCAGATACGCAGTATTTT.

This clonotype has ten or more counts. This chain connects TRBV27 to TRBJ2-3; 10 nucleotides align to TRBD2. The germline gives CDR1 MNHEY, CDR2 SMNVEV (reference sequence). The trim removed 5 bases at V and 5 bases at J, leaving 13 bases unmatched. CDR3 length equals 17 residues. DNA of the CDR3: TGTGCCAGCAGTCCAGGTCCTAGCGGGAGTTTAGGAGATACGCAGTATTTT. Translated, it gives CASSPGPSGSLGDTQYF.

Worth noting for this clonotype: Because the CDR3 is missing its conserved closing phenylalanine or tryptophan, this is likely a read error. The chain couples TRBV9 to TRBJ2-7; 7 nucleotides match TRBD1. From germline, CDR1 is SGDLS and CDR2 YYNGEE. V shed 3 bases and J 7 bases; nucleotides not matched to a gene: 13. The length of the CDR3 is 15 residues. The CDR3 sequence is CASSATGTESGEQYS. CDR3 bases: TGTGCCAGCAGCGCAACCGGGACAGAATCCGGGGAGCAGTACTCC.

The chain is built from TRBV18 and TRBJ2-4; 7 bases are shared with TRBD1. CDR3 size: 15 residues. The ends lost 2 bases at V and 0 bases at J; junction bases unmatched: 1. Germline V gene lookup returns CDR1 KGHSH and CDR2 LQKENI. In nucleotides, the CDR3 is TGTGCCAGCTCACCAGGACAGGTAGCCAAAAACATTCAGTACTTC. This codes for CASSPGQVAKNIQYF.

This clonotype appeared many times. This chain joins TRBV3-1 and TRBJ1-1, with a weak D call TRBD1 (6 bases). This CDR3 is 19 amino acids long. The germline V gene encodes CDR1 LGHDT and CDR2 YNNKEL (reference sequence). V lost 2 bases and J 0 bases, leaving 22 bases between the germline ends. The CDR3 DNA follows: TGTGCCAGCAGCCAAACTTTTCGGACAGTTTATGACATGAACACTGAAGCTTTCTTT. It codes for CASSQTFRTVYDMNTEAFF.

Notes on this clonotype: This may stem from a read error, because a much larger clone lies one nucleotide away. The gene calls are TRBV7-3 and TRBJ2-1; 7 nucleotides line up with TRBD1. CDR3 size: 13 residues. Looked up from germline, CDR1 is SGHTA and CDR2 is FQGTGA. In DNA, the CDR3 is TGTGCCAGCAGCCTCGGGACAGTTAATGGGCAGTTCTTC. Protein: CASSLGTVNGQFF. The full variable domain, completed using reference TRBV7-3 and TRBJ2-1, is GAGVSQTPSNKVTEKGKYVELRCDPISGHTALYWYRQSLGQGPEFLIYFQGTGAADDSGLPNDRFFAVRPEGSVSTLKIQRTERGDSAVYLCASSLGTVNGQFFGPGTRLTVL.

This clonotype appeared a single time. A much more abundant neighbour one base away suggests this may be a read error. The chain links TRBV20-1 to TRBJ2-7, with D tentatively TRBD2 (5 bases). Germline assignment: CDR1 DFQATT and CDR2 SNEGSKA (reference sequence). The CDR3 is 14 residues long. Trimming stripped 8 bases from V and 1 base from J, with 18 bases between. CDR3 loop: CSPDAGLESYEQYF. The CDR3 nucleotides read TGCAGTCCTGACGCGGGCCTCGAGTCCTACGAGCAGTACTTC.

This clonotype was seen ten or more times. The V gene is TRBV3-1, the J gene TRBJ1-6; D gene ambiguous. The CDR3 runs 11 residues. Germline V gene lookup returns CDR1 LGHDT and CDR2 YNNKEL (reference sequence). V lost 6 bases and J lost 12, with 9 bases in between. CDR3 region: CASRGSGPLHF. DNA for the CDR3: TGTGCCAGCAGGGGATCGGGACCCCTCCACTTT.

This clonotype was picked up a small number of times. The junction departs from the called germline gene at one end, perhaps through a read error. The V call is TRBV27, the J call TRBJ2-2; D not certain. The CDR3 is made up of 14 amino acids. CDR1 is MNHEY and CDR2 is SMNVEV in the germline V gene (reference sequence). The chain's CDR3 is CASSVSPNTGELFF. CDR3 sequence (DNA): TGTGCCAGCAGTGTATCCCCGAACACCGGGGAGCTGTTTTTT.

The V call is TRBV24-1, the J call TRBJ2-5; TRBD1 agrees at 11 bases. CDR1 and CDR2 from the germline V gene are KGHDR and SFDVKD. The V gene end was trimmed by 5 bases and the J gene end by 1 base; junction bases not matched to a gene: 2. This CDR3 comprises 15 residues. The CDR3 DNA reads as TGTGCCACCAGTGGGACAGGGGGCATCCAAGAGACCCAGTACTTC. This encodes CATSGTGGIQETQYF.

The CDR3 protein is CATSDPVTSRSSYNEQFF. The DNA for the CDR3 is TGTGCCACCAGTGATCCTGTGACTAGCAGGAGCTCCTACAATGAGCAGTTCTTC. J is TRBJ2-1 and V is TRBV24-1; 7 nucleotides align to TRBD2. The germline CDR1 and CDR2 sequences are KGHDR and SFDVKD. This CDR3 spans 18 amino acids. The J segment lost 0 bases and the V segment lost 3 bases, leaving 10 bases of the junction unmatched.

A few counts support this clonotype. At one boundary the junction diverges from the germline segment, which might be a read error. The chain combines TRBV14 with TRBJ2-7; D is unresolved. This CDR3 is built from 11 residues. Per germline, CDR1 SGHDN and CDR2 FVKESK. The chain's CDR3 is CASSNGPLYGF. The CDR3 DNA reads as TGTGCCAGCAGCAACGGACCACTCTACGGGTTC.

The table lists this clonotype with many counts. This sequence joins TRBV7-2 and TRBJ2-1, with a weak D call TRBD2 (6 bases). The CDR3 runs to 15 residues. Germline assignment: CDR1 SGHTA and CDR2 FQGNSA. Trimming stripped 3 bases from V and 5 bases from J, with 14 bases between. This CDR3 reads CASSLMAGTNNEQFF. The CDR3 DNA reads TGTGCCAGCAGCTTGATGGCGGGAACAAACAATGAGCAGTTCTTC.

This clonotype appeared many times. DNA of the CDR3: TGTGCCAGCGAAACCGGGACTGATGCCTACAATGAGCAGTTCTTC. Residues: CASETGTDAYNEQFF. The chain recombines TRBV28 with TRBJ2-1; D perhaps matches TRBD2 (6 bases). The CDR3 consists of 15 residues. The germline CDR1 and CDR2 sequences are MDHEN and SYDVKM. Trimming cost V 8 bases and J 2 bases, with 16 bases left between them. Drawing the rest from reference TRBV28 and TRBJ2-1, the complete variable domain is DVKVTQSSRYLVKRTGEKVFLECVQDMDHENMFWYRQDPGLGLRLIYFSYDVKMKEKGDIPEGYSVSREKKERFSLILESASTNQTSMYLCASETGTDAYNEQFFGPGTRLTVL.

Many counts were recorded for this clonotype. This chain links TRBV29-1 with TRBJ2-1; 8 bases line up with TRBD2. The trim removed 0 bases at V and 1 base at J, leaving 5 bases unmatched. CDR3 size: 16 residues. Germline assignment: CDR1 SQVTM and CDR2 ANQGSEA. CDR3 bases: TGCAGCGTTGAAGAGCGAGCGGGAGTGTCCTACAATGAGCAGTTCTTC. Its translation: CSVEERAGVSYNEQFF.

This clonotype showed up many times. This chain links TRBV7-9 with TRBJ2-7; 8 bases are a match to TRBD1. The germline V gene encodes CDR1 SEHNR and CDR2 FQNEAQ (reference sequence). The CDR3 runs 15 residues. With V trimmed by 3 bases and J by 1 base, 5 bases remained unmatched. CDR3 sequence: CASSFTGTGSYEQYF. The CDR3, as DNA: TGTGCCAGCAGCTTTACCGGGACAGGTTCCTACGAGCAGTACTTC.

This clonotype has only a few counts. The gene calls are TRBV5-4 and TRBJ2-3; D is perhaps TRBD1 (7 bases). The end of the DNA fits TRBJ2-1 better, so the J call may be wrong. The germline gives CDR1 SGHNT, CDR2 YYREEE (reference sequence). The CDR3 is 12 residues long. The CDR3 region is CASSDTGEAQFF. In DNA, the CDR3 is TGTGCCAGCAGCGATACAGGGGAGGCGCAGTTCTTC.